Each of the 10 T cell receptor beta chains below was sequenced from the same sample in a study of CD8+ T cells in alopecia areata. TCR sequencing used cDNA made by reverse transcription of extracted RNA. Produced via immunoSEQ multiplex PCR; TCRdb's table is partial and in-frame only. The repertoire consists of approximately 300,000 clones, none detected only once. Cutaneous lymph nodes were pooled and cells sorted by CD4, CD8alpha, NKG2D, NKG2ACE and more. Sequencing input: CD4+ T cells sorted from a lymph node. The source is a C3H/HeJ mouse with alopecia areata. Mouse MHC haplotype: H2-k.

A word on this clone: The gene names here belong to mouse. Coverage ceases 4 residues before the CDR3 finishes, and the germline J gene fills in the end. Additional DNA sequences in this sample encode the identical CDR3. The rearrangement uses TRBV1 and TRBJ2-1, with TRBD1 matching over 7 bases. The CDR3 runs to 14 residues. V was clipped by 1 base and J by 4 bases; unmatched bases: 1. Germline values: CDR1 NSQYPW, CDR2 LRSPGD (reference sequence). Partial CDR3 DNA: TGCACCTGCAGTGCAGGGGGACAGTATGCT. This encodes CTCSAGGQYA. The CDR3, in full, reads CTCSAGGQYAEQFF.

Comment on this clone: All gene names here are mouse names. The CDR3 extends 4 residues past the end of the read, so its final part is completed from the germline J gene. Within the sample, other DNA sequences also encode this same CDR3. The chain combines TRBV13-2 with TRBJ2-1; 8 nucleotides agree with TRBD1. Per germline, CDR1 NNHNN and CDR2 SYGAGS (reference sequence). J was trimmed by 5 bases and V by 2 bases; bases with no gene match: 3. This CDR3 has 14 residues. The part of the CDR3 DNA that was read is TGTGCCAGCGGTGAGACAGGGGATGATGCT. As protein: CASGETGDDA. Given in full, the CDR3 is CASGETGDDAEQFF.

Concerning this clone itself: Gene and germline names: mouse. The DNA ends 4 residues before the CDR3 does, and the rest of the CDR3 is filled in from the germline J gene. V gene TRBV1 combines with J gene TRBJ2-1, with 9 bases identical to TRBD2. The CDR3 is 14 amino acids. Per germline, CDR1 NSQYPW and CDR2 LRSPGD (reference sequence). The CDR3 reads CTCSAGGAWAEQFF. The covered CDR3 bases are TGCACCTGCAGTGCTGGGGGGGCATGGGCT.

As to this clone: Gene names are the mouse ones. The read falls 4 residues short of the CDR3 end, and the missing part is taken from the germline J gene. The chain combines TRBV19 with TRBJ2-7; D not certain. The germline V gene encodes CDR1 FNHDT and CDR2 SITEND (reference sequence). The CDR3 is made up of 14 amino acids. V lost 1 base, J lost 0 bases, and 8 bases lay in between. The CDR3 bases that were read are TGTGCCAGCAGTATAAATCTGAGCTCCTAT. It encodes CASSINLSSY. The entire CDR3 reads CASSINLSSYEQYF.

This clone was counted between two and nine times. The listed genes are named as in mouse. The read terminates 4 residues before the CDR3 end, so the remaining end is supplied by the germline J gene. The chain links TRBV1 to TRBJ1-2; no clear D. V lost 0 bases, J lost 0 bases, and 8 bases lay in between. The CDR3 sequence is 15 residues long. CDR1 and CDR2 from the germline V gene are NSQYPW and LRSPGD (reference sequence). CDR3 bases read: TGCACCTGCAGTGCAGATTACAGTGCAAACTCC. This translates into CTCSADYSANS. The entire CDR3 is CTCSADYSANSDYTF. The full variable domain, rest sourced from reference TRBV1 and TRBJ1-2, is VTLLEQNPRWRLVPRGQAVNLRCILKNSQYPWMSWYQQDLQKQLQWLFTLRSPGDKEVKSLPGADYLATRVTDTELRLQVANMSQGRTLYCTCSADYSANSDYTFGSGTRLLVI.

As concerns this clone: Any gene name here is a mouse gene name. The CDR3 is cut off 4 residues early in the read; its end comes from the germline J gene. The chain joins TRBV19 to TRBJ2-1, with 11 bases aligning to TRBD2. CDR3 length: 15 amino acids. Germline V gene lookup returns CDR1 FNHDT and CDR2 SITEND (reference sequence). The DNA read from the CDR3 is TGTGCCAGCAGTATCCACTGGGGGGGCGGGGCT. This translates into CASSIHWGGGA. The whole CDR3 region reads CASSIHWGGGAEQFF. The variable domain in full, completed from reference TRBV19 and TRBJ2-1, reads GGIITQTPKFLIGQEGQKLTLKCQQNFNHDTMYWYRQDSGKGLRLIYYSITENDLQKGDLSEGYDASREKKSSFSLTVTSAQKNEMAVFLCASSIHWGGGAEQFFGPGTRLTVL.

This clone was picked up a small number of times. The germline and genes are mouse ones. The sequence runs out 4 residues before the end of the CDR3; the remainder is reconstructed from the germline J gene. The rearrangement links TRBV13-1 to TRBJ2-1, with 7 bases aligning to TRBD1. From germline, CDR1 is NSHNY and CDR2 SYGAGN. V lost 2 bases, J lost 3 bases, and 5 bases stayed unmatched. The CDR3 has 15 residues. The chain's CDR3 is CASSELRDSYAEQFF. CDR3 DNA (partial): TGTGCCAGCAGTGAGCTCCGGGACAGCTATGCT.

This clone was picked up a small number of times. The genes are named according to mouse. Read sequence stops 4 residues before the CDR3 end, and the germline J gene provides the missing end. This chain links TRBV13-1 with TRBJ2-7; 8 bases match TRBD2. In germline, CDR1 is NSHNY, CDR2 SYGAGN. The CDR3 length is 13 residues. The CDR3 spells CASSEGWGDEQYF. The sequenced CDR3 bases are TGTGCCAGCAGTGAAGGCTGGGGGGAT.

This clone was recorded a few times. The listed genes are named as in mouse. The CDR3 end lies 4 residues beyond the end of the read and is filled in from the germline J gene. This chain connects TRBV12-1 to TRBJ2-1, with a tentative D call TRBD2 (5 bases). In germline, CDR1 is SGHSN, CDR2 HYEKVE. The CDR3 has 13 residues. Partial CDR3 DNA: TGTGCCAGCTCTCTCGTGATGGGGGCT. It codes for CASSLVMGA. The whole CDR3 sequence is CASSLVMGAEQFF.

This clone was picked up a small number of times. The genes and germline here are from mouse. The read comes to an end 4 residues before the CDR3 does, leaving the germline J gene to fill in the end. The chain links TRBV13-3 to TRBJ2-5, with TRBD1 matching 10 bases. This CDR3 has 16 residues. Germline V CDR1 and CDR2: NNHDY, SYVADS. The CDR3 bases that were read are TGTGCCAGCAGTGGGGGACAGGGGAGAAGGGAAGAC. Amino acid sequence: CASSGGQGRRED. The CDR3, in full, reads CASSGGQGRREDTQYF.